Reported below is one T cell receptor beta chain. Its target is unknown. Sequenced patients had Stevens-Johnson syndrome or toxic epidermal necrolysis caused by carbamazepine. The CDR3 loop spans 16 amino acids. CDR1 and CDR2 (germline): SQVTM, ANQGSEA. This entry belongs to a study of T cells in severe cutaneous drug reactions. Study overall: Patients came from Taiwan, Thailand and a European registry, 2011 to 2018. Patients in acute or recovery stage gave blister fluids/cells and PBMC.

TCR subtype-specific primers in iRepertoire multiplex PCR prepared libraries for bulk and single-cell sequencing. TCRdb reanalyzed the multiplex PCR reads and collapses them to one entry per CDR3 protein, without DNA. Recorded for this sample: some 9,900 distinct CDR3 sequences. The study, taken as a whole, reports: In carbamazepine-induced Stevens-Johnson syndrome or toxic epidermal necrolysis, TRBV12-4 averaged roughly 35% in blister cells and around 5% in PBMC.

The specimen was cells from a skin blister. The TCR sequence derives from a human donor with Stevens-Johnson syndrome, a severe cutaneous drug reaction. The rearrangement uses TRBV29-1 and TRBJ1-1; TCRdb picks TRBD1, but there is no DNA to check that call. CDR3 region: CSVIPRDRALNTEAFF.